This entry concerns a single T cell receptor beta chain. Its antigen is as yet unknown. The record originates from a study of Ad26.COV2.S vaccination and SARS-CoV-2 variants. Study-level points and caveats: The TCR breadth and depth analyses may have understated or missed part of the total T cell responses. Vaccine and placebo recipients had similar non-spike TCR breadth.

The data were produced by immunoSEQ multiplex PCR, yet TCRdb's version contains in-frame clones alone and is incomplete. The repertoire holds over 85,000 clones, with about four fifths as singletons. This CDR3 region has 18 residues. Germline CDR1 MNHEY, CDR2 SMNVEV (reference sequence). Trimming took 6 bases from V and 1 from J, leaving 22 bases between them. This specimen consisted of peripheral blood, obtained after recovery from COVID-19. This TCR was recovered from a human donor who had recovered from COVID-19. The chain links TRBV27 to TRBJ1-5, with D tentatively TRBD1 (6 bases). DNA for the CDR3: TGTGCCAGCAGGCCCTACCTTTCGCGGGGGCTCAGCAATCAGCCCCAGCATTTT. The encoded protein is CASRPYLSRGLSNQPQHF.